This TCR beta chain was documented in a study of long-term antiretroviral therapy in people with HIV. Points from the study as a whole: The clones with expansion before ART were dominant in the repertoire at all time points. Relative to control repertoires, HIV repertoires exhibited narrower CDR3 length ranges.

In germline, CDR1 is MNHNS, CDR2 SASEGT. With 1 base removed from V and 3 bases from J, the gap between germline ends came to 9 bases. The CDR3 is 14 amino acids. Investigators performed immunoSEQ version v3.0 at survey level. The repertoire was sequenced with immunoSEQ multiplex PCR; TCRdb's copy has only in-frame clones and lacks some. Of tens of thousands of clones in the sample, around 93% were seen once. A remark on this clone: Its target is not known.

This chain connects TRBV6-1 to TRBJ1-2, with D hard to call. Material: unsorted PBMCs, obtained approximately 7.1 years after starting antiretroviral therapy. The receptor was derived from a middle-aged man with HIV. The CDR3 DNA reads as TGTGCCAGCAGTGAAGGGAGCACCTACTATGGCTACACCTTC. Amino acid sequence: CASSEGSTYYGYTF.